These 16 T cell receptor beta chains were sequenced from one sample in a study of STAT5B mutations in CD4+ large granular lymphocyte leukemia. Clones were read by immunoSEQ multiplex PCR, and TCRdb kept only the in-frame ones, dropping some. Here the sample spans 3,500 to 5,500 clones, around three quarters being singletons. Sequenced: PBMCs. Receptors were obtained from a man aged 65 to 79 with CD4+ T-cell large granular lymphocyte leukemia.

V usage is TRBV5-4 and J usage is TRBJ2-1; no clear D. CDR1 is SGHNT and CDR2 is YYREEE in the germline V gene (reference sequence). This CDR3 contains 13 residues. V was pared by 0 bases and J by 6 bases, with 7 bases between. CDR3 region: CASSLAGGNEQFF. CDR3 DNA: TGTGCCAGCAGCTTGGCCGGTGGCAATGAGCAGTTCTTC.

The chain combines TRBV7-8 with TRBJ2-2; D may be TRBD2 (7 bases). The CDR3 runs 14 residues. Germline assignment: CDR1 SGHVS and CDR2 FQNEAQ. V shed 3 bases and J shed 6 bases, with 11 bases lying between them. The DNA for the CDR3 is TGTGCCAGCAGCTTTTGGGAGGGGGCCGGGGAGCTGTTTTTT. This sequence encodes CASSFWEGAGELFF.

The V call is TRBV27, the J call TRBJ2-2; tentatively, D is TRBD2 (5 bases). This CDR3 is built from 15 residues. Trimming left V 5 bases short and J 2 bases short, with 12 bases between. Germline lookup yields CDR1 MNHEY and CDR2 SMNVEV (reference sequence). The CDR3 nucleotides are TGTGCCAGCAGTCTACAGACGGGAAACACCGGGGAGCTGTTTTTT. Translated: CASSLQTGNTGELFF.

The rearrangement uses TRBV6-1 and TRBJ2-2, with TRBD2 matching 10 bases. Losses at the gene ends were 4 bases for V and 7 bases for J; bases not matched to a gene: 6. Germline V CDR1 and CDR2: MNHNS, SASEGT. The CDR3 sequence is 15 residues long. The DNA of the CDR3 is TGTGCCAGCAGTGCTAGCGGGAGTAGGGTCGGGGAGCTGTTTTTT. Encoded protein: CASSASGSRVGELFF.

This chain connects TRBV5-8 to TRBJ2-2; D unclear. V lost 0 bases and J 7 bases, leaving 13 bases between the germline ends. CDR1 is SGHTS, CDR2 YDEGEE, per germline. CDR3 size: 15 residues. The CDR3 coding sequence is TGTGCCAGCAGCTTGGGTTCAGGATCTAGCGGGGAGCTGTTTTTT. It codes for CASSLGSGSSGELFF.

The chain has TRBV5-4 and TRBJ2-1, with TRBD2 matching 9 bases. V lost 4 bases, J lost 2 bases, and 10 bases stayed unmatched. The length of the CDR3 is 17 residues. Germline V CDR1 and CDR2: SGHNT, YYREEE (reference sequence). The CDR3 sequence is CASSGWTSAGTYNEQFF. The CDR3 bases are TGTGCCAGCAGCGGGTGGACTAGCGCCGGTACCTACAATGAGCAGTTCTTC.

This rearrangement joins TRBV5-1 to TRBJ2-2, with 7 nucleotides matching TRBD2. The trim removed 4 bases at V and 2 bases at J, leaving 8 bases unmatched. Germline CDR1 is SGHRS and CDR2 is YFSETQ. CDR3 size: 16 residues. The CDR3 is CASSPRRDYNTGELFF. The CDR3 coding sequence is TGCGCCAGCAGCCCTAGGAGGGACTACAACACCGGGGAGCTGTTTTTT.

CDR3 loop: CASSMTGGTEAFF. CDR3 DNA sequence: TGTGCCAGCAGCATGACAGGGGGCACTGAAGCTTTCTTT. The rearrangement links TRBV7-2 to TRBJ1-1; 9 nucleotides line up with TRBD1. With V trimmed by 5 bases and J by 4 bases, 2 bases remained unmatched. Per germline, CDR1 SGHTA and CDR2 FQGNSA. This CDR3 region has 13 residues.

J is TRBJ1-2 and V is TRBV10-3; D call uncertain. The CDR3 covers 13 residues. V lost 4 bases and J 5 bases, leaving 11 bases between the germline ends. CDR1 ENHRY and CDR2 SYGVKD come from the germline V gene. The CDR3 nucleotides are TGTGCCATCAGTGGAGGATTAGGATATGGCTACACCTTC. Its protein product is CAISGGLGYGYTF.

Note on this clone: One junction end disagrees with the germline gene, perhaps due to a read error. CDR3 protein: CASSLGTSSIGF. The CDR3 DNA sequence: TGTGCCAGCAGTTTGGGGACTAGTTCAATCGGGTTC. This chain connects TRBV28 to TRBJ2-7, with 8 nucleotides matching TRBD2. Looked up from germline, CDR1 is MDHEN and CDR2 is SYDVKM. The CDR3 runs to 12 residues. The full variable domain, completed using reference TRBV28 and TRBJ2-7, is DVKVTQSSRYLVKRTGEKVFLECVQDMDHENMFWYRQDPGLGLRLIYFSYDVKMKEKGDIPEGYSVSREKKERFSLILESASTNQTSMYLCASSLGTSSIGFGPGTRLTVT.

This clone occurred once. CDR3 sequence reads: CASSNLAGGHNEQFF. In DNA, the CDR3 is TGTGCCAGCAGCAATCTAGCGGGAGGTCACAATGAGCAGTTCTTC. The rearrangement joins TRBV11-3 to TRBJ2-1; 11 bases fit TRBD2. The CDR3 is made up of 15 amino acids. V lost 5 bases, J lost 5 bases, and 5 bases stayed unmatched. Germline values: CDR1 SGHNT, CDR2 YENEEA. Filled out from reference TRBV11-3 and TRBJ2-1, the complete variable domain reads EAGVVQSPRYKIIEKKQPVAFWCNPISGHNTLYWYLQNLGQGPELLIRYENEEAVDDSQLPKDRFSAERLKGVDSTLKIQPAELGDSAVYLCASSNLAGGHNEQFFGPGTRLTVL.

This clone was found a few times. This rearrangement joins TRBV6-5 to TRBJ2-4, with 7 bases aligning to TRBD1. The V gene end was trimmed by 5 bases and the J gene end by 0 bases; junction bases not matched to a gene: 4. Germline V gene lookup returns CDR1 MNHEY and CDR2 SVGAGI. The CDR3 loop spans 15 amino acids. The CDR3 here is CASSRQGIAKNIQYF. DNA for the CDR3: TGTGCCAGCAGTCGACAGGGCATAGCCAAAAACATTCAGTACTTC.

V gene TRBV5-1 combines with J gene TRBJ1-1; D may be TRBD1 (5 bases). Trimming shortened V by 9 bases and J by 14 bases, and 20 bases separated the two germline ends. CDR3 length: 11 residues. From germline, CDR1 is SGHRS and CDR2 YFSETQ. The CDR3 sequence: CATRAEGIAFF. DNA for the CDR3: TGCGCCACACGCGCCGAGGGGATAGCGTTCTTT.

The J gene is TRBJ2-1, the V gene TRBV11-1, with 11 bases that match TRBD2. Germline V gene sequence: CDR1 SGHAT, CDR2 FQDESV (reference sequence). This CDR3 contains 14 residues. With V trimmed by 3 bases and J by 9 bases, 4 bases remained unmatched. DNA of the CDR3: TGTGCCAGCAGCTTCGGCCTAGCGGGAGGTGAGCAGTTCTTC. The encoded protein is CASSFGLAGGEQFF.

Within the sample, this clone is large (0.1 to 1%). The chain employs TRBV6-5 and TRBJ2-5; tentative D call: TRBD2 (5 bases). The CDR3 consists of 14 residues. Germline V gives CDR1 MNHEY, CDR2 SVGAGI. The V gene lost 2 bases and the J gene lost 5 bases, with 12 bases spanning the gap. The CDR3 sequence is CASSYDLRGETQYF. CDR3 nucleotides: TGTGCCAGCAGTTACGACCTTCGAGGGGAGACCCAGTACTTC.

The chain is built from TRBV28 and TRBJ2-7; a weak D match, TRBD2 (7 bases). CDR1 MDHEN and CDR2 SYDVKM come from the germline V gene. The CDR3 totals 15 residues. Trimming took off 7 bases at V and 3 bases at J, with 19 bases between the two ends. Written as DNA, the CDR3 is TGTGCCAGCACCCGGGGGGCAGGGGTCCTCTACGAGCAGTACTTC. Translation gives CASTRGAGVLYEQYF.